Listed below are T cell receptor beta chains from one sample, sequenced in a study of blood T cell repertoires in COVID-19. Clones were read by immunoSEQ multiplex PCR, and TCRdb kept only the in-frame ones, dropping some. The data contain just over 300,000 clones, around 90% of them seen just once; the ten biggest clones take up about 8.9%. Material for sequencing was PBMCs or T cells enriched from blood (not recorded which). The receptors were sampled from a woman aged 18 to 35 who had recovered from COVID-19. Both conserved end residues are part of each CDR3. D genes are given only for firm matches. Part of the rows lack a size; the others show once, few, many or a class for expanded clones.

J: TRBJ1-1; V: TRBV4-1; size: -; length: 14; D: TRBD1; CDR3: CASSQDREGTEAFF; DNA: TGCGCCAGCAGCCAGGACAGGGAAGGCACTGAAGCTTTCTTT
J: TRBJ2-5; V: TRBV5-1; size: -; length: 18; D: TRBD2; CDR3: CASSLAGGNSGNQGTQYF; DNA: TGCGCCAGCAGCTTGGCCGGCGGGAATAGCGGGAATCAGGGGACCCAGTACTTC
J: TRBJ1-5; V: TRBV28; size: -; length: 15; D: -; CDR3: CASSFYRLSNQPQHF; DNA: TGTGCCAGCAGTTTTTATCGGTTAAGCAATCAGCCCCAGCATTTT
J: TRBJ2-2; V: TRBV2; size: -; length: 18; D: TRBD2; CDR3: CASTIKSFSGSDTGELFF; DNA: TGTGCCAGCACCATCAAAAGCTTTAGCGGGAGCGACACCGGGGAGCTGTTTTTT
J: TRBJ2-5; V: TRBV28; size: -; length: 12; D: -; CDR3: CASRTVQETQYF; DNA: TGTGCCAGCAGGACAGTTCAAGAGACCCAGTACTTC
J: TRBJ1-1; V: TRBV7-9; size: -; length: 15; D: TRBD1; CDR3: CASSSYDRGNTEAFF; DNA: TGTGCCAGCAGCTCTTACGACAGGGGGAACACTGAAGCTTTCTTT
J: TRBJ2-7; V: TRBV29-1; size: -; length: 12; D: -; CDR3: CSVDRGGGEQYF; DNA: TGCAGCGTTGACAGAGGGGGGGGCGAGCAGTACTTC
J: TRBJ2-7; V: TRBV7-2; size: -; length: 15; D: TRBD2; CDR3: CASSLTSGGVGEQYF; DNA: TGTGCCAGCAGCTTGACTAGCGGGGGGGTTGGCGAGCAGTACTTC
J: TRBJ1-2; V: TRBV9; size: -; length: 14; D: -; CDR3: CASSPLGGAYGYTF; DNA: TGTGCCAGCAGCCCCCTTGGGGGCGCCTATGGCTACACCTTC
J: TRBJ2-1; V: TRBV5-1; size: -; length: 13; D: -; CDR3: CASSFLRADEQFF; DNA: TGCGCCAGCAGCTTTCTGAGGGCCGATGAGCAGTTCTTC
J: TRBJ1-2; V: TRBV6-1; size: -; length: 15; D: TRBD1; CDR3: CASSESGTGSYGYTF; DNA: TGTGCCAGCAGTGAATCCGGGACAGGGAGTTATGGCTACACCTTC
J: TRBJ1-2; V: TRBV7-2; size: -; length: 14; D: TRBD1; CDR3: CASGYFTGARGYTF; DNA: TGTGCCAGCGGTTATTTCACAGGGGCTAGGGGCTACACCTTC
J: TRBJ2-2; V: TRBV24-1; size: few; length: 16; D: TRBD1; CDR3: CATSDPDRGEAGELFF; DNA: TGTGCCACCAGTGATCCAGACAGGGGGGAGGCCGGGGAGCTGTTTTTT
J: TRBJ2-5; V: TRBV6-5; size: -; length: 14; D: -; CDR3: CASSPGHIQETQYF; DNA: TGTGCCAGCAGCCCGGGACATATACAAGAGACCCAGTACTTC
J: TRBJ1-2; V: TRBV4-2; size: -; length: 15; D: TRBD1; CDR3: CASSQEGDSGYGYTF; DNA: TGTGCCAGCAGCCAAGAGGGGGACAGCGGCTATGGCTACACCTTC
J: TRBJ1-5; V: TRBV4-3; size: -; length: 14; D: -; CDR3: CASSQDEGDQPQHF; DNA: TGCGCCAGCAGCCAAGATGAAGGGGATCAGCCCCAGCATTTT
J: TRBJ2-2; V: TRBV27; size: -; length: 16; D: -; CDR3: CASSLFLAGVTGELFF; DNA: TGTGCCAGCAGTTTATTCTTGGCAGGGGTAACCGGGGAGCTGTTTTTT
J: TRBJ2-5; V: TRBV9; size: -; length: 16; D: TRBD2; CDR3: CASSVTNSGGQETQYF; DNA: TGTGCCAGCAGCGTCACAAATAGCGGGGGGCAAGAGACCCAGTACTTC
J: TRBJ2-5; V: TRBV7-9; size: -; length: 16; D: TRBD2; CDR3: CASSRWTSGTKETQYF; DNA: TGTGCCAGCAGCCGATGGACTAGCGGGACGAAAGAGACCCAGTACTTC
J: TRBJ2-2; V: TRBV6-9; size: -; length: 13; D: -; CDR3: CASSSSNTGELFF; DNA: TGTGCCAGCAGTTCGAGTAACACCGGGGAGCTGTTTTTT
J: TRBJ2-3; V: TRBV5-1; size: -; length: 17; D: TRBD2; CDR3: CASSWMTSGSTTDTQYF; DNA: TGCGCCAGCAGCTGGATGACTAGCGGGAGTACAACAGATACGCAGTATTTT
J: TRBJ2-2; V: TRBV7-2; size: -; length: 16; D: TRBD2; CDR3: CASSPLAGLNPGELFF; DNA: TGTGCCAGCAGCCCCCTAGCGGGACTGAATCCCGGGGAGCTGTTTTTT
J: TRBJ1-2; V: TRBV28; size: -; length: 15; D: TRBD1; CDR3: CASSLGTGGIYGYTF; DNA: TGTGCCAGCAGTCTCGGGACAGGAGGTATCTATGGCTACACCTTC
J: TRBJ2-7; V: TRBV5-1; size: -; length: 16; D: TRBD2; CDR3: CASSLVAGQVSYEQYF; DNA: TGCGCCAGCAGCTTGGTAGCGGGGCAGGTTTCCTACGAGCAGTACTTC
J: TRBJ1-2; V: TRBV30; size: -; length: 12; D: -; CDR3: CAWSVRSLGYTF; DNA: TGTGCCTGGAGTGTACGCTCGCTAGGCTACACCTTC
J: TRBJ1-2; V: TRBV5-4; size: -; length: 16; D: TRBD1; CDR3: CASSPPTGREDYGYTF; DNA: TGTGCCAGCAGCCCGCCGACAGGGAGAGAGGACTATGGCTACACCTTC
J: TRBJ2-7; V: TRBV19; size: -; length: 15; D: -; CDR3: CASSRTGRGSYEQYF; DNA: TGTGCCAGTAGTCGCACAGGGCGGGGGTCCTACGAGCAGTACTTC
J: TRBJ1-4; V: TRBV3-1/TRBV3-2; size: -; length: 12; D: -; CDR3: CASSQVREKLFF; DNA: TGTGCCAGCAGCCAAGTCAGGGAAAAACTGTTTTTT
J: TRBJ2-7; V: TRBV28; size: -; length: 13; D: -; CDR3: CASSFHNSYEQYF; DNA: TGTGCCAGCAGTTTCCACAACTCCTACGAGCAGTACTTC
J: TRBJ1-2; V: TRBV4-3; size: once; length: 16; D: TRBD1; CDR3: CASSQARGQVVYGYTF; DNA: TGCGCCAGCAGCCAAGCTCGAGGACAGGTGGTCTATGGCTACACCTTC
J: TRBJ2-1; V: TRBV6-5; size: -; length: 16; D: -; CDR3: CASSYGLFVSYNEQFF; DNA: TGTGCCAGCAGTTACGGGCTTTTCGTGTCCTACAATGAGCAGTTCTTC
J: TRBJ1-4; V: TRBV7-9; size: -; length: 14; D: TRBD1; CDR3: CASSLDNRGEKLFF; DNA: TGTGCCAGCAGCTTAGATAACAGGGGTGAAAAACTGTTTTTT
J: TRBJ1-1; V: TRBV7-9; size: -; length: 15; D: TRBD1; CDR3: CASSFQGGPNTEAFF; DNA: TGTGCCAGCAGCTTCCAGGGGGGCCCGAACACTGAAGCTTTCTTT
J: TRBJ2-7; V: TRBV7-6; size: -; length: 17; D: -; CDR3: CASSLNPPDSLSYEQYF; DNA: TGTGCCAGCAGCTTAAACCCTCCCGACTCGCTCTCCTACGAGCAGTACTTC
J: TRBJ2-5; V: TRBV28; size: -; length: 16; D: TRBD2; CDR3: CASTLGSLAGGETQYF; DNA: TGTGCCAGCACCCTAGGGAGTCTAGCGGGCGGAGAGACCCAGTACTTC
J: TRBJ1-4; V: TRBV5-5; size: -; length: 18; D: TRBD1; CDR3: CASSLGRDSAATNEKLFF; DNA: TGTGCCAGCAGCTTAGGAAGGGACAGTGCAGCAACTAATGAAAAACTGTTTTTT
J: TRBJ2-3; V: TRBV27; size: -; length: 13; D: -; CDR3: CASHGGISDTQYF; DNA: TGTGCCTCTCATGGCGGGATCTCAGATACGCAGTATTTT
J: TRBJ2-2; V: TRBV7-9; size: -; length: 14; D: -; CDR3: CASSFAGVSGELFF; DNA: TGTGCCAGCAGCTTTGCAGGGGTGAGCGGGGAGCTGTTTTTT
J: TRBJ2-2; V: TRBV27; size: -; length: 14; D: -; CDR3: CASNLLAGPGELFF; DNA: TGTGCCAGCAACTTACTAGCAGGTCCCGGGGAGCTGTTTTTT
J: TRBJ2-7; V: TRBV5-4; size: -; length: 14; D: TRBD2; CDR3: CASSWSSGRDEQYF; DNA: TGTGCCAGCAGCTGGTCTAGCGGGAGGGACGAGCAGTACTTC
J: TRBJ2-7; V: TRBV10-1; size: -; length: 13; D: TRBD2; CDR3: CASSEGLAGEQYF; DNA: TGCGCCAGCAGTGAGGGACTAGCAGGGGAGCAGTACTTC
J: TRBJ1-1; V: TRBV5-6; size: -; length: 17; D: -; CDR3: CASSSWFGGTMNTEAFF; DNA: TGTGCCAGCAGCTCTTGGTTCGGGGGGACGATGAACACTGAAGCTTTCTTT